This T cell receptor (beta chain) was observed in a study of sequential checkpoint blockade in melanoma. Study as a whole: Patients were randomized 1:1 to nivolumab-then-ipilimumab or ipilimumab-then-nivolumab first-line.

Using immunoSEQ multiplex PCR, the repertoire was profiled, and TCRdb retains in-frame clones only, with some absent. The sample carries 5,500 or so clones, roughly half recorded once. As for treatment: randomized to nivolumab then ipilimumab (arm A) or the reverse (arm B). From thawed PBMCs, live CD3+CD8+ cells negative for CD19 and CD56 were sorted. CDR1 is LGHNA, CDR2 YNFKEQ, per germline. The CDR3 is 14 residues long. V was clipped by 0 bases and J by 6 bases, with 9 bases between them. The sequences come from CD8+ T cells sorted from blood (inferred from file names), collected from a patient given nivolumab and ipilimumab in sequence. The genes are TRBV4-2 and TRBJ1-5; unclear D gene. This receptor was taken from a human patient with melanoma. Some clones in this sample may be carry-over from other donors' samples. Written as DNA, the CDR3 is TGTGCCAGCAGCCAAGATCTTTCGGGTCAGCCCCAGCATTTT. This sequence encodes CASSQDLSGQPQHF.